The clone carrying this T cell receptor beta chain showed up many times. Its antigen is unknown. TCRbeta library construction was performed incorporating unique molecular identifiers. TCRdb fed the PCR reads into MiXCR, producing one record per CDR3 protein. Among 55,000 to 85,000 distinct CDR3 sequences listed, roughly 11% were seen once. This entry comes from a study of T-cell reconstitution after alpha-beta-depleted transplantation in children. The V end was cut by 1 base, the J end by 0 bases, with 4 bases between. This CDR3 is 13 amino acids long. CDR1 and CDR2 (germline): DFQATT, SNEGSKA (reference sequence). Study results and limitations: From newly produced T cells came most of the T-cell counts and diversity one year after transplant. Several hundred expanded graft clones reportedly gave rise to the alpha-beta T cells present about two months after transplant. Where some patients showed high TCRbeta diversity at day 60, it came from recipient T cells and thymic progenitors that had survived.

The specimen was PBMCs, collected before TCRalphabeta/CD19-depleted stem cell transplant. This sequence originates from a boy aged 5-17 years with acute myeloid leukemia, due to receive a stem cell transplant. The chain is built from TRBV20-1 and TRBJ1-5, with D uncertain. CDR3: CSARVDSNQPQHF. CDR3 DNA: TGCAGTGCTAGAGTGGATAGCAATCAGCCCCAGCATTTT.